The 28 T cell receptor beta chains below come from one sample, sequenced in a study of CD8+ T cells in alopecia areata. Reverse transcribed after extraction, RNA yielded cDNA as the sequencing template. Sequencing was performed with immunoSEQ multiplex PCR; in TCRdb, only in-frame clones are kept and a portion is missing. The data contain some 100,000 clones, roughly two fifths of them seen just once; the ten biggest clones take up approximately 2.8%. The sample taken for sequencing was CD4+ T cells sorted from blood. The source of these receptors is a human donor with alopecia areata.

In its sample, this clone was seen a few times. The rearrangement uses TRBV2 and TRBJ2-7, with TRBD1 identical over 7 bases. This CDR3 has 14 residues. Germline V gene lookup returns CDR1 SNHLY and CDR2 FYNNEI. With V trimmed by 7 bases and J by 2 bases, 8 bases remained unmatched. The DNA of the CDR3 is TGTGCCAGCATTAGTGAGACAGGGACCTACGAGCAGTACTTC. Its translation: CASISETGTYEQYF.

This chain joins TRBV18 and TRBJ2-1; D uncertain. This CDR3 region has 13 residues. Trimming took off 2 bases at V and 6 bases at J, with 8 bases between the two ends. CDR1 is KGHSH, CDR2 LQKENI, per germline. This chain's CDR3 is CASSPVSLNEQFF. CDR3 coding DNA: TGTGCCAGCTCACCAGTATCCCTCAATGAGCAGTTCTTC.

This rearrangement joins TRBV11-3 to TRBJ2-7; maybe TRBD2 (7 bases). This CDR3 comprises 15 residues. Germline V gene data show CDR1 as SGHNT and CDR2 as YENEEA. The V gene lost 4 bases and the J gene lost 5 bases, with 18 bases spanning the gap. The CDR3, as DNA: TGTGCCAGCAGCTCGCGGGGGCGCCCGATCCACGAGCAGTACTTC. It is translated as CASSSRGRPIHEQYF.

This clone was detected a few times. The chain carries TRBV28 and TRBJ2-7; D gene uncertain. V was trimmed by 8 bases and J by 7 bases, leaving 24 bases between them. Germline V lookup: CDR1 MDHEN, CDR2 SYDVKM. This CDR3 has 15 residues. The chain's CDR3 is CASLGDVSLLREQYF. The CDR3 bases are TGTGCCAGCCTGGGTGATGTCTCCTTGCTAAGGGAGCAGTACTTC.

This clone occurred a few times. This chain connects TRBV7-9 to TRBJ2-6; D is unresolved. The CDR3 consists of 12 residues. With 10 bases removed from V and 1 base from J, the gap between germline ends came to 5 bases. Per the germline V gene, CDR1 is SEHNR and CDR2 is FQNEAQ (reference sequence). The CDR3 loop reads CAIASGANVLTF. Written as DNA, the CDR3 is TGTGCCATCGCTTCTGGGGCCAACGTCCTGACTTTC.

V gene TRBV29-1 combines with J gene TRBJ2-1; D possibly corresponds to TRBD2 (5 bases). The CDR3 contains 13 residues. Trimming cost V 7 bases and J 1 base, with 11 bases left between them. CDR1 and CDR2 from the germline V gene are SQVTM and ANQGSEA. The CDR3, as DNA: TGCAGCGGGGCGGGTCCTTCCTACAATGAGCAGTTCTTC. Residues: CSGAGPSYNEQFF.

The chain joins TRBV30 to TRBJ2-5; 7 bases map to TRBD2. V trimming: 0 bases; J trimming: 5 bases; junction bases outside the gene matches: 9. The CDR3 runs to 15 residues. Germline CDR1 is GTSNPN and CDR2 is SVGIG (reference sequence). Here the CDR3 DNA reads TGTGCCTGGAGTGTAGGTGGTAGCGGGCTCGAGACCCAGTACTTC. Residues: CAWSVGGSGLETQYF.

In DNA form, the CDR3 reads TGTGCCAGCAGTTATTCGGGCGGGAGGCGGGATACGCAGTATTTT. It specifies CASSYSGGRRDTQYF. This chain links TRBV6-5 with TRBJ2-3; 8 bases are a match to TRBD2. CDR3 size: 15 residues. V lost 3 bases and J lost 6; bases outside the gene matches: 8. CDR1 and CDR2 (germline): MNHEY, SVGAGI.

This clone was seen only a few times. The chain joins TRBV6-5 to TRBJ2-3, with D unresolved. This CDR3 comprises 11 residues. Germline V gene sequence: CDR1 MNHEY, CDR2 SVGAGI. Trimming took 0 bases from V and 6 from J, leaving 1 base between them. In DNA form, the CDR3 reads TGTGCCAGCAGTTACTCGGATACGCAGTATTTT. Its translation: CASSYSDTQYF.

This clone was detected a few times. The rearrangement uses TRBV29-1 and TRBJ2-5; 9 nucleotides align to TRBD1. This CDR3 has 15 amino acids. Unmatched junction bases numbered 8, after V lost 5 bases and J lost 1 base. Germline loops: CDR1 SQVTM, CDR2 ANQGSEA. The CDR3 loop is CSVPGQGILQETQYF. The CDR3 DNA follows: TGCAGCGTTCCCGGACAGGGGATACTCCAAGAGACCCAGTACTTC.

The V call is TRBV29-1, the J call TRBJ2-6, with TRBD1 identical over 9 bases. This CDR3 is 17 amino acids long. V dropped 6 bases and J dropped 2; count of bases not matched to a gene: 11. The germline V gene has CDR1 SQVTM and CDR2 ANQGSEA. The CDR3 loop is CSVQGGDRATGANVLTF. The CDR3, as DNA: TGCAGCGTCCAGGGTGGGGACAGGGCGACTGGGGCCAACGTCCTGACTTTC.

The gene calls are TRBV5-1 and TRBJ2-7, with D uncertain. CDR1 SGHRS and CDR2 YFSETQ come from the germline V gene. The CDR3 loop spans 15 amino acids. Trimming cost V 1 base and J 1 base, with 12 bases left between them. The CDR3 DNA follows: TGCGCCAGCAGCTTGTCCGGTCAGACGTCCTACGAGCAGTACTTC. Its protein product is CASSLSGQTSYEQYF.

A few counts support this clone. The V gene is TRBV29-1, the J gene TRBJ2-7; D is unclear. The CDR3 totals 13 residues. V lost 2 bases and J 6 bases, leaving 14 bases between the germline ends. Germline CDR1 SQVTM, CDR2 ANQGSEA. Here the CDR3 reads CSVEQASSPEQYF. CDR3 nucleotides: TGCAGCGTTGAACAGGCCTCCTCCCCCGAGCAGTACTTC.

The chain recombines TRBV5-4 with TRBJ1-1; no definite D call. The CDR3 sequence is 14 residues long. V lost 0 bases to trimming and J lost 1 base, with 7 bases between them. Germline CDR1 and CDR2: SGHNT and YYREEE (reference sequence). The CDR3 region is CASSLATGNTEAFF. CDR3 sequence (DNA): TGTGCCAGCAGCTTGGCCACGGGGAACACTGAAGCTTTCTTT.

A single count supports this clone. The chain carries TRBV29-1 and TRBJ1-4; D is uncertain. V shed 4 bases and J shed 4 bases, with 10 bases lying between them. Germline V gene data show CDR1 as SQVTM and CDR2 as ANQGSEA. CDR3 size: 13 residues. This CDR3 is CSVGRAINEKLFF. The CDR3 region has the DNA TGCAGCGTTGGCCGAGCCATTAATGAAAAACTGTTTTTT.

This clone was picked up a small number of times. Other DNA sequences in this specimen translate into the identical CDR3. The rearrangement links TRBV29-1 to TRBJ1-2; 10 nucleotides agree with TRBD1. The trim removed 6 bases at V and 0 bases at J, leaving 1 base unmatched. CDR1 and CDR2 (germline): SQVTM, ANQGSEA. The CDR3 contains 13 residues. The CDR3 nucleotides are TGCAGCGTAGGGACAGGGGCTAACTATGGCTACACCTTC. The encoded protein is CSVGTGANYGYTF.

The rearrangement uses TRBV18 and TRBJ1-5; D is ambiguous. The CDR3 is 14 residues long. Trimming shortened V by 2 bases and J by 5 bases, and 10 bases separated the two germline ends. Germline V gene sequence: CDR1 KGHSH, CDR2 LQKENI. In nucleotides, the CDR3 is TGTGCCAGCTCACCAAACTCCCGAGATCAGCCCCAGCATTTT. Translation: CASSPNSRDQPQHF.

The chain uses TRBV30 and TRBJ2-7; D ambiguous. Germline CDR1 reads GTSNPN; CDR2 reads SVGIG (reference sequence). The CDR3 is made up of 12 amino acids. V gave up 1 base and J gave up 3 bases, with 7 bases separating them. This CDR3 is CAWSAGIYEQYF. CDR3 nucleotide sequence: TGTGCCTGGAGTGCTGGGATCTACGAGCAGTACTTC.

CDR3 in DNA: TGTGCCAGCAGCCCCGGGACGGGAAACACCGGGGAGCTGTTTTTT. Translating it yields CASSPGTGNTGELFF. The chain couples TRBV7-9 to TRBJ2-2, with D perhaps assigned TRBD1 or TRBD2 (5 bases each). Germline V gives CDR1 SEHNR, CDR2 FQNEAQ (reference sequence). The V end was cut by 5 bases, the J end by 2 bases, with 12 bases between. The CDR3 consists of 15 residues.

This chain uses TRBV29-1 with TRBJ2-1, with 11 bases aligning to TRBD1. V was pared by 5 bases and J by 7 bases, with 7 bases of the junction left unmatched. The germline V gene encodes CDR1 SQVTM and CDR2 ANQGSEA. The CDR3 totals 14 residues. The CDR3 sequence is CSVNTGTGGNEQFF. CDR3 coding DNA: TGCAGCGTTAATACCGGGACAGGGGGAAATGAGCAGTTCTTC.

The chain links TRBV4-2 to TRBJ2-1; a possible D gene is TRBD2 (5 bases). V lost 1 base and J 6 bases, leaving 7 bases between the germline ends. The CDR3 spans 13 residues. CDR1 is LGHNA and CDR2 is YNFKEQ in the germline V gene. The CDR3 DNA sequence: TGTGCCAGCAGCCAAGTCAGCGGCAATGAGCAGTTCTTC. This translates into CASSQVSGNEQFF.

The CDR3 protein is CASSASSGANVLTF. The CDR3 nucleotides are TGTGCCAGCAGCGCAAGCTCTGGGGCCAACGTCCTGACTTTC. The chain uses TRBV7-2 and TRBJ2-6; D unresolved. CDR1 is SGHTA, CDR2 FQGNSA, per germline. Trimming took 5 bases from V and 0 from J, leaving 5 bases between them. The CDR3 covers 14 residues.

This clone was seen a few times. The chain uses TRBV30 and TRBJ1-5; D not certain. Trimming took 2 bases from V and 0 from J, leaving 8 bases between them. This CDR3 comprises 14 residues. Germline V lookup: CDR1 GTSNPN, CDR2 SVGIG (reference sequence). CDR3: CAWSRLTSNQPQHF. The CDR3 nucleotides are TGTGCCTGGAGTCGCTTGACTAGCAATCAGCCCCAGCATTTT.

The rearrangement uses TRBV29-1 and TRBJ2-1; 7 bases are shared with TRBD1. J gave up 4 bases and V 4 bases, and 7 bases lay outside the gene matches. The CDR3 spans 14 residues. Per the germline V gene, CDR1 is SQVTM and CDR2 is ANQGSEA. In DNA, the CDR3 is TGCAGCGTTGCTATCCAGGGGGTATACAATGAGCAGTTCTTC. This encodes CSVAIQGVYNEQFF.

The genes are TRBV30 and TRBJ1-1, with D unresolved. Germline V CDR1 and CDR2: GTSNPN, SVGIG (reference sequence). This CDR3 comprises 14 residues. Trimming removed 3 bases from V and 0 bases from J, with 11 bases in between. The CDR3 loop is CAWRGWSMNTEAFF. CDR3 sequence (DNA): TGTGCCTGGAGAGGGTGGTCCATGAACACTGAAGCTTTCTTT.

The V call is TRBV9, the J call TRBJ1-1; D remains ambiguous. Germline CDR1 is SGDLS and CDR2 is YYNGEE. This CDR3 region has 14 residues. The V end was cut by 0 bases, the J end by 3 bases, with 9 bases between. CDR3 sequence (DNA): TGTGCCAGCAGCGTAGGGGCACAGTACACTGAAGCTTTCTTT. Its translation is CASSVGAQYTEAFF. Full variable domain (outside the CDR3, taken from reference TRBV9 and TRBJ1-1): DSGVTQTPKHLITATGQRVTLRCSPRSGDLSVYWYQQSLDQGLQFLIQYYNGEERAKGNILERFSAQQFPDLHSELNLSSLELGDSALYFCASSVGAQYTEAFFGQGTRLTVV.

The chain employs TRBV4-3 and TRBJ2-2; no definite D call. Germline loops: CDR1 LGHNA, CDR2 YSLEER. V lost 3 bases, J lost 0 bases, and 8 bases lay in between. The CDR3 spans 15 residues. CDR3 loop: CASSQHSSNTGELFF. The CDR3 bases are TGCGCCAGCAGCCAGCACAGTTCGAACACCGGGGAGCTGTTTTTT.

This clone has a count of ten or more. J is TRBJ2-7 and V is TRBV7-2; D gene ambiguous. Between the trimmed V and J ends, which lost 3 bases and 4 bases, there was a span of 16 bases. There are 15 residues in the CDR3. Looked up from germline, CDR1 is SGHTA and CDR2 is FQGNSA. The CDR3 loop reads CASSLYVGVQYEQYF. CDR3 nucleotide sequence: TGTGCCAGCAGCTTGTACGTTGGGGTCCAATACGAGCAGTACTTC. The full variable domain, its missing parts supplied by reference TRBV7-2 and TRBJ2-7, is GAGVSQSPSNKVTEKGKDVELRCDPISGHTALYWYRQSLGQGLEFLIYFQGNSAPDKSGLPSDRFSAERTGGSVSTLTIQRTQQEDSAVYLCASSLYVGVQYEQYFGPGTRLTVT.